These 27 T cell receptor beta chains were sequenced from one sample in a study of T-cell reconstitution after alpha-beta-depleted transplantation in children. Unique molecular identifiers featured in how the TCRbeta library was prepared. In TCRdb, the PCR reads were re-called with MiXCR into one record per CDR3 protein. The table includes 70,000 to 95,000 distinct CDR3 sequences, roughly 18% detected once. The specimen comprised PBMCs, mostly from graft donor cells, sampled 360 days after TCRalphabeta/CD19-depleted stem cell transplant. These receptors were obtained from a male patient between 2 and 10 years old who had a stem cell transplant for acute lymphoblastic leukemia, so the T cells may come from the graft donor.

This clonotype was counted between two and nine times. The chain combines TRBV5-1 with TRBJ2-1, with 7 bases that match TRBD2. The V segment lost 3 bases and the J segment 5 bases; nucleotides outside the gene matches: 11. Germline V lookup: CDR1 SGHRS, CDR2 YFSETQ. The CDR3 is 16 amino acids. The CDR3 here is CASSSRRGERDNEQFF. CDR3 coding DNA: TGCGCCAGCAGCTCCCGACGGGGGGAGAGGGACAATGAGCAGTTCTTC. The variable domain in full, with the rest retrieved from reference TRBV5-1 and TRBJ2-1, is KAGVTQTPRYLIKTRGQQVTLSCSPISGHRSVSWYQQTPGQGLQFLFEYFSETQRNKGNFPGRFSGRQFSNSRSEMNVSTLELGDSALYLCASSSRRGERDNEQFFGPGTRLTVL.

In this sample, this clonotype turned up many times. This chain joins TRBV4-2 and TRBJ2-1; D gene uncertain. Germline CDR1 LGHNA, CDR2 YNFKEQ. V was pared by 3 bases and J by 4 bases, with 28 bases between. The CDR3 contains 20 residues. CDR3 in amino acids: CASSQVRAPLPYLPYNEQFF. Here the CDR3 DNA reads TGTGCCAGCAGCCAGGTTCGAGCGCCCTTACCATATCTCCCTTACAATGAGCAGTTCTTC.

The chain has TRBV24-1 and TRBJ2-5; possibly TRBD1 or TRBD2 for D (5 bases each). CDR1 and CDR2 from the germline V gene are KGHDR and SFDVKD. V lost 1 base and J lost 7, with 12 bases in between. The CDR3 has 14 residues. CDR3 nucleotide sequence: TGTGCCACCAGTGATTTCCCACCAGGGAGGACCCAGTACTTC. This gives the protein CATSDFPPGRTQYF.

This clonotype was picked up a small number of times. The J gene is TRBJ1-5, the V gene TRBV5-1; D gene unclear. The CDR3 sequence is 12 residues long. Germline CDR1 SGHRS, CDR2 YFSETQ. Trimming removed 0 bases at V and 7 bases at J, with 5 bases between. As DNA, the CDR3 is TGCGCCAGCAGCTTGGAGGGCCAGCCCCAGCATTTT. Amino acids: CASSLEGQPQHF. The whole variable domain, filled in from reference TRBV5-1 and TRBJ1-5, reads KAGVTQTPRYLIKTRGQQVTLSCSPISGHRSVSWYQQTPGQGLQFLFEYFSETQRNKGNFPGRFSGRQFSNSRSEMNVSTLELGDSALYLCASSLEGQPQHFGDGTRLSIL.

This clonotype came up a few times. This sequence joins TRBV29-1 and TRBJ2-1, with D maybe TRBD2 (5 bases). The CDR3 sequence is 15 residues long. The germline V gene encodes CDR1 SQVTM and CDR2 ANQGSEA. V dropped 3 bases and J dropped 8 bases, with 20 bases sitting between them. CDR3 residues: CSVDGLPGSGYEQFF. CDR3 DNA sequence: TGCAGCGTTGACGGACTCCCCGGGTCGGGATATGAGCAGTTCTTC.

Many counts were recorded for this clonotype. The V and J genes are TRBV2 and TRBJ2-2; 8 bases are a match to TRBD2. With V trimmed by 8 bases and J by 3 bases, 5 bases remained unmatched. Germline assignment: CDR1 SNHLY and CDR2 FYNNEI. The CDR3 has 14 amino acids. The CDR3 DNA follows: TGTGCCAGCTACGGGAGGGCCTACACCGGGGAGCTGTTTTTT. Residues: CASYGRAYTGELFF.

This clonotype was picked up a small number of times. V is TRBV20-1 and J is TRBJ2-2; D is tentatively TRBD1 or TRBD2 (5 bases each). V was cut by 2 bases and J by 4 bases, with 8 bases left in between. This CDR3 is 13 amino acids long. The germline V gene has CDR1 DFQATT and CDR2 SNEGSKA (reference sequence). The CDR3 DNA reads as TGCAGTGCTAGACAGGGAGCCACCGGGGAGCTGTTTTTT. Translated: CSARQGATGELFF.

In its sample, this clonotype was seen a few times. The rearrangement links TRBV27 to TRBJ2-5; TRBD2 matches at 8 bases. V gave up 9 bases and J gave up 0 bases; unmatched junction bases: 9. From germline, CDR1 is MNHEY and CDR2 SMNVEV (reference sequence). The CDR3 totals 15 residues. The CDR3 sequence: CASTPGGPYQETQYF. DNA of the CDR3: TGTGCCAGTACTCCGGGAGGGCCGTACCAAGAGACCCAGTACTTC.

This clonotype occurred a few times. The V and J genes are TRBV12-3 or TRBV12-4 and TRBJ2-1; a weak D match, TRBD2 (6 bases). V was clipped by 6 bases and J by 7 bases, with 19 bases between them. The CDR3 is 15 amino acids. This CDR3 is CASSRGGAVENEQFF. DNA of the CDR3: TGTGCCAGCAGCCGAGGCGGGGCAGTGGAAAATGAGCAGTTCTTC.

This clonotype was detected a few times. The J gene is TRBJ2-7, the V gene TRBV5-6; 9 nucleotides match TRBD2. Germline lookup yields CDR1 SGHDT and CDR2 YYEEEE. V trimming: 0 bases; J trimming: 2 bases; junction bases outside the gene matches: 3. The CDR3 is made up of 15 amino acids. CDR3 coding DNA: TGTGCCAGCAGCTTGGTGGGACTAGCAACCTACGAGCAGTACTTC. Amino acids: CASSLVGLATYEQYF.

The sample holds a few counts of this clonotype. The V call is TRBV25-1, the J call TRBJ2-2, with D perhaps matching TRBD1 or TRBD2 (7 bases each). This CDR3 is built from 17 residues. In germline, CDR1 is MGHDK, CDR2 SYGVNS. Trimming cost V 2 bases and J 2 bases, with 15 bases left between them. CDR3 in amino acids: CASSELGGGGNTGELFF. CDR3 DNA: TGTGCCAGCAGTGAACTAGGGGGCGGGGGCAACACCGGGGAGCTGTTTTTT. Combining the CDR3 with reference TRBV25-1 and TRBJ2-2 gives the whole variable domain EADIYQTPRYLVIGTGKKITLECSQTMGHDKMYWYQQDPGMELHLIHYSYGVNSTEKGDLSSESTVSRIRTEHFPLTLESARPSHTSQYLCASSELGGGGNTGELFFGEGSRLTVL.

This clonotype has more than one count but fewer than ten. The V gene is TRBV7-9, the J gene TRBJ2-7; 8 bases match TRBD1. The CDR3 is 14 amino acids. J lost 4 bases, V lost 5 bases, and 7 bases had no gene match. Germline-derived CDR1 and CDR2 are SEHNR and FQNEAQ (reference sequence). CDR3 in amino acids: CASSPRTGRYEQYF. In DNA form, the CDR3 reads TGTGCCAGCAGCCCCAGGACAGGGAGGTACGAGCAGTACTTC.

The chain combines TRBV4-1 with TRBJ2-7, with D perhaps TRBD1 or TRBD2 (5 bases each). The CDR3 is made up of 13 amino acids. From germline, CDR1 is MGHRA and CDR2 YSYEKL. Deletions cut 4 bases from V and 2 bases from J, with 9 bases between. This CDR3 is CASSLRDAYEQYF. The DNA for the CDR3 is TGCGCCAGCAGCCTTCGGGACGCCTACGAGCAGTACTTC.

The V and J genes are TRBV6-6 and TRBJ2-1; 12 bases are a match to TRBD2. The CDR3 contains 13 residues. V trimming: 6 bases; J trimming: 11 bases; junction bases outside the gene matches: 5. The V gene's germline CDR1 is MNHNY and CDR2 SVGAGI (reference sequence). CDR3 bases: TGTGCCAGCAGACTAGCGGGAGGTTCTAAGCAGTTCTTC. Translated, it gives CASRLAGGSKQFF.

This clonotype has more than one count but fewer than ten. V and J are TRBV9 and TRBJ2-1, with 12 bases fitting TRBD2. The CDR3 has 16 amino acids. Looked up from germline, CDR1 is SGDLS and CDR2 is YYNGEE. The junction had 6 bases not matched to a gene; V was cut back by 0 bases and J by 8 bases. CDR3 nucleotides: TGTGCCAGCAGCGTAGGGGCTAGCGGGAGGGGAGATGAGCAGTTCTTC. It encodes CASSVGASGRGDEQFF.

V is TRBV12-3 or TRBV12-4 and J is TRBJ2-6; D is unresolved. V was shortened by 5 bases and J by 1 base, with 3 bases between the two germline ends. CDR3 length equals 13 residues. CDR3 amino acids: CASSLSGANVLTF. CDR3 bases: TGTGCCAGCAGTCTTTCTGGGGCCAACGTCCTGACTTTC.

This clonotype was picked up a small number of times. The V gene is TRBV12-3 or TRBV12-4, the J gene TRBJ2-7, with 11 nucleotides matching TRBD2. Germline trimming cut 6 bases from V and 0 bases from J; bases unmatched to any gene: 7. The CDR3 loop spans 16 amino acids. The CDR3 coding sequence is TGTGCCAGCAGCCCCGGGACTAGCGGTAGCTCCTACGAGCAGTACTTC. It codes for CASSPGTSGSSYEQYF.

This clonotype was recorded a few times. This chain connects TRBV5-1 to TRBJ2-7; D call uncertain. The V end lost 0 bases, the J end lost 4 bases, and 14 bases lay between the germline ends. Germline values: CDR1 SGHRS, CDR2 YFSETQ. The CDR3 is made up of 15 amino acids. The chain's CDR3 is CASSLAAARNYEQYF. The CDR3 DNA follows: TGCGCCAGCAGCTTGGCCGCAGCGAGAAATTACGAGCAGTACTTC.

The gene calls are TRBV7-9 and TRBJ2-5, with 9 bases identical to TRBD1. The V gene's germline CDR1 is SEHNR and CDR2 FQNEAQ (reference sequence). The ends lost 1 base at V and 0 bases at J; junction bases unmatched: 6. CDR3 length equals 17 residues. CDR3 sequence reads: CASSLGTGVKYQETQYF. DNA of the CDR3: TGTGCCAGCAGCTTAGGGACAGGGGTGAAGTACCAAGAGACCCAGTACTTC. Filled out from reference TRBV7-9 and TRBJ2-5, the complete variable domain reads DTGVSQNPRHKITKRGQNVTFRCDPISEHNRLYWYRQTLGQGPEFLTYFQNEAQLEKSRLLSDRFSAERPKGSFSTLEIQRTEQGDSAMYLCASSLGTGVKYQETQYFGPGTRLLVL.

The V gene is TRBV3-1, the J gene TRBJ2-4; no definite D call. CDR3 length: 17 amino acids. Trimming removed 0 bases at V and 0 bases at J, with 12 bases between. Per germline, CDR1 LGHDT and CDR2 YNNKEL (reference sequence). The CDR3 protein is CASSQDHLFLAKNIQYF. Written as DNA, the CDR3 is TGTGCCAGCAGCCAAGATCACTTGTTTCTAGCCAAAAACATTCAGTACTTC.

This clonotype has more than one count but fewer than ten. The V call is TRBV4-1, the J call TRBJ2-7; D remains unclear. V gave up 4 bases and J gave up 0 bases, with 7 bases separating them. The CDR3 has 13 amino acids. The germline V gene has CDR1 MGHRA and CDR2 YSYEKL. The CDR3 loop reads CASSPIGSYEQYF. For the CDR3, the DNA is TGCGCCAGCAGCCCTATCGGCTCCTACGAGCAGTACTTC.

This clonotype was counted at least ten times. The chain is built from TRBV7-9 and TRBJ2-7; D may correspond to TRBD1 or TRBD2 (5 bases each). This CDR3 is built from 17 residues. With 1 base removed from V and 5 bases from J, the gap between germline ends came to 21 bases. The germline CDR1 and CDR2 sequences are SEHNR and FQNEAQ (reference sequence). The CDR3: CASSLGSWDRSLHEQYF. The CDR3 DNA reads as TGTGCCAGCAGCTTAGGGAGTTGGGACCGTAGTTTACACGAGCAGTACTTC.

The CDR3 loop reads CAISESADTQYF. The CDR3 region has the DNA TGTGCCATCAGTGAGTCGGCAGATACGCAGTATTTT. The gene calls are TRBV10-3 and TRBJ2-3; D gene ambiguous. This CDR3 spans 12 amino acids. CDR1 is ENHRY, CDR2 SYGVKD, per germline. The germline V and J ends were trimmed by 0 bases and 4 bases, with 2 bases remaining between them.

There are a few counts of this clonotype. This chain links TRBV12-3 or TRBV12-4 with TRBJ2-1; TRBD2 agrees at 13 bases. The V and J ends lost 3 bases and 9 bases, in that order; junction bases with no gene match: 8. This CDR3 comprises 16 residues. CDR3 nucleotide sequence: TGTGCCAGCAGTTTGCCGGGACTAGCGGGAATGGGTGAGCAGTTCTTC. This gives the protein CASSLPGLAGMGEQFF.

The chain recombines TRBV6-5 with TRBJ2-2; D is unclear. The germline CDR1 and CDR2 sequences are MNHEY and SVGAGI. The CDR3 covers 16 residues. Trimming stripped 0 bases from V and 0 bases from J, with 8 bases between. The CDR3 spells CASSYSRAPNTGELFF. CDR3 DNA sequence: TGTGCCAGCAGTTACTCCCGGGCACCGAACACCGGGGAGCTGTTTTTT.

This clonotype was recorded a few times. The chain uses TRBV12-3 or TRBV12-4 and TRBJ2-1, with 7 bases fitting TRBD2. J lost 8 bases, V lost 3 bases, and 13 bases had no gene match. The CDR3 is made up of 16 amino acids. The CDR3 is CASSFPHHPLADEQFF. CDR3 nucleotides: TGTGCCAGCAGTTTTCCCCACCACCCCCTAGCGGATGAGCAGTTCTTC.

The gene calls are TRBV7-8 and TRBJ2-7; possible D gene TRBD2, 5 bases. The CDR3 totals 14 residues. The germline V gene encodes CDR1 SGHVS and CDR2 FQNEAQ. The V gene lost 2 bases and the J gene lost 2 bases, with 10 bases spanning the gap. In nucleotides, the CDR3 is TGTGCCAGCAGCTTATACATAGCGCCCTACGAGCAGTACTTC. Translating it yields CASSLYIAPYEQYF.